Listed below are T cell receptor beta chains from one sample, sequenced in a study of blood T cells in healthy people across ages. MiXCR, run by TCRdb on the 5' RACE reads, gives a single entry per CDR3 protein. Counted here are around 1,000,000 distinct CDR3 sequences, under 30% occurring once; the ten biggest clones make up around 0.75%. This same sample was also part of a study on T cells of mothers and their children.

Sequencing was performed on blood. The receptors originated from a girl aged 2 to 9 in good health. The CDR3 runs from the conserved cysteine through the conserved F or W. The D gene is left open where the match is weak. Not all rows give a size; the values are once, few, many and, for expanded clones, a class.

j_call,d_call,v_call,clone_size,cdr3_nt,cdr3_aa
TRBJ2-1,TRBD2,TRBV4-1,few,TGCGCCAGCAGCCAATACCTAGCGGGAGGGCAGTTCTTC,CASSQYLAGGQFF
TRBJ2-6,NA,TRBV5-6,many,TGTGCCAGCAGCTTGGCCGGGGGCCTCGGGGCCAACGTCCTGACTTTC,CASSLAGGLGANVLTF
TRBJ2-7,NA,TRBV6-6,NA,TGTGCCAGCAGTTCCGGGCCCCTCTACGAGCAGTACTTC,CASSSGPLYEQYF
TRBJ2-7,NA,TRBV7-2,many,TGTGCCAGCAGCTTGGCCGGCCCCTACGAGCAGTACTTC,CASSLAGPYEQYF
TRBJ1-4,NA,TRBV6-5,few,TGTGCCAGCAGTTACTCGATAGGGGTAGGAGGTTGGGATGAAAAACTGTTTTTT,CASSYSIGVGGWDEKLFF
TRBJ2-7,NA,TRBV12-3/TRBV12-4,NA,TGTGCCAGCAGGACCTCCCTTAGGGGGGGCGAGCAGTACTTC,CASRTSLRGGEQYF
TRBJ2-1,NA,TRBV4-2,once,TGTGCCAGCAGCCAAGATCAGGGATCTAATGAGCAGTTCTTC,CASSQDQGSNEQFF
TRBJ2-3,NA,TRBV13,NA,TGTGCCAGCAGCTTTCCGGTGAGCAGCACAGATACGCAGTATTTT,CASSFPVSSTDTQYF
TRBJ2-7,NA,TRBV7-9,NA,TGTGCCAGCAGCACCTCTTCCGGACAGCTCTCCTACGAGCAGTACTTC,CASSTSSGQLSYEQYF
TRBJ2-3,TRBD1,TRBV19,NA,TGTGCCAGTAGTACCCGAGGGCCAGACAGGGTCTTCGGCACAGATACGCAGTATTTT,CASSTRGPDRVFGTDTQYF